This T cell receptor (beta chain) was obtained from a study of spatial heterogeneity in lung cancer. This clonotype was counted many times. The time point here: sample taken at primary tumor resection. The donors were 65 to 85 patients with non-small cell lung cancer that was early-stage and untreated. Via MiXCR, TCRdb re-called the 5' RACE reads, giving one row per CDR3 protein. The sample has roughly 79,000 distinct CDR3 sequences; around 7.3% are singletons. This CDR3 region has 18 residues. Per the germline V gene, CDR1 is KGHDR and CDR2 is SFDVKD. Trimming at V came to 4 bases and at J to 4 bases, leaving 8 bases not matched to a gene.

The chain joins TRBV24-1 to TRBJ2-1; 14 bases match TRBD2. The clonotype was recovered from a male donor with early-stage non-small cell lung cancer. This material consisted of PBMCs, taken at surgery. The CDR3 reads CATSDSRLAGGGYNEQFF. DNA for the CDR3: TGTGCCACCAGTGACTCCCGACTAGCGGGAGGGGGGTACAATGAGCAGTTCTTC.